The 4 T cell receptor beta chains below come from one sample, sequenced in a study of T-cell memory formation after mild COVID-19. Using its own MiXCR run on the 5' RACE reads, TCRdb lists one record per CDR3 protein. The table shows about 560,000 distinct CDR3 sequences, with 17% occurring only once. Sequenced material: PBMCs or a T cell subset sorted from them (not recorded which). The origin of the receptors is an adult woman who had mild COVID-19 (a few samples of this study predate the infection). Cell type and time point are not known.

V is TRBV6-5 and J is TRBJ2-1; perhaps TRBD2 as D (5 bases). CDR3 length equals 16 residues. Looked up from germline, CDR1 is MNHEY and CDR2 is SVGAGI. The V end lost 4 bases, the J end lost 0 bases, and 13 bases lay between the germline ends. The CDR3 spells CASSSQDWVSYNEQFF. As DNA, the CDR3 is TGTGCCAGCAGTTCCCAGGACTGGGTCTCCTACAATGAGCAGTTCTTC.

V and J are TRBV7-6 and TRBJ2-3; D tentatively fits TRBD1 or TRBD2 (6 bases each). Germline V gene lookup returns CDR1 SGHVS and CDR2 FNYEAQ. V lost 5 bases to trimming and J lost 3 bases, with 18 bases between them. The CDR3 length is 16 residues. Here the CDR3 reads CASSARLEGETDTQYF. DNA of the CDR3: TGTGCCAGCAGCGCCCGTCTGGAGGGGGAGACAGATACGCAGTATTTT.

The gene calls are TRBV19 and TRBJ1-2, with D hard to call. This CDR3 spans 14 amino acids. CDR1 and CDR2 (germline): LNHDA, SQIVND (reference sequence). Trimming pared 2 bases from V and 1 base from J, leaving 8 bases between. DNA for the CDR3: TGTGCCAGTAGTATATCGGCCGGTAACTATGGCTACACCTTC. Translated: CASSISAGNYGYTF. Drawing the rest from reference TRBV19 and TRBJ1-2, the complete variable domain is DGGITQSPKYLFRKEGQNVTLSCEQNLNHDAMYWYRQDPGQGLRLIYYSQIVNDFQKGDIAEGYSVSREKKESFPLTVTSAQKNPTAFYLCASSISAGNYGYTFGSGTRLTVV.

The chain links TRBV14 to TRBJ2-7; no definite D call. This CDR3 comprises 12 residues. Germline CDR1 and CDR2: SGHDN and FVKESK. V was shortened by 1 base and J by 6 bases, with 7 bases between the two germline ends. DNA of the CDR3: TGTGCCAGCAGCCAAGTAAATCTCGAGCAGTACTTC. It codes for CASSQVNLEQYF.